The present entry profiles one T cell receptor beta chain with its context. The CDR3 contains 16 residues. V gave up 2 bases and J gave up 5 bases, with 19 bases separating them. The germline gives CDR1 SEHNR, CDR2 FQNEAQ (reference sequence). Semi-nested PCR with Nested Universal Primer A followed constant-region reverse priming of full-length variable regions. TCRdb processed the 5' RACE reads anew with MiXCR; each CDR3 protein has one entry. This sample has 60,000 to 65,000 distinct CDR3 sequences, with about 31% found just once. This chain joins TRBV7-9 and TRBJ2-7; possible D gene TRBD1, 5 bases. Sequenced input: tumor-infiltrating naive CD4+ T cells sorted from the breast tumor. Subset defined: naive CD4+ T cells, CD4+CD45RA+CD25-. This sequence originates from a female donor with breast cancer. The CDR3 spells CASSLRGPFYDDEQYF. The CDR3 region has the DNA TGTGCCAGCAGCTTAAGGGGTCCCTTCTATGACGACGAGCAGTACTTC.